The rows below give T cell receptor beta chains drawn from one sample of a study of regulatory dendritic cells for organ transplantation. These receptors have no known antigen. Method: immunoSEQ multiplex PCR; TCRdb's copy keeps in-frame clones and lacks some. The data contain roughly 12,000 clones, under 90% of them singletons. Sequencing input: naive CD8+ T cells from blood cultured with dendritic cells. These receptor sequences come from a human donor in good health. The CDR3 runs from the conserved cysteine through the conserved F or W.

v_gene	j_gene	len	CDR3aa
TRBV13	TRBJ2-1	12	CASSLSVNEQFF
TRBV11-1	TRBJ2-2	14	CASSLGPNTGELFF
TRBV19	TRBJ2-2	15	CASSISRLFTGELFF
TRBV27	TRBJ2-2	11	CASSGTGELFF
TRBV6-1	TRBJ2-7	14	CASSDVGPSYEQYF
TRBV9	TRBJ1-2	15	CASSARRDRIGGYTF
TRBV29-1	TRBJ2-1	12	CSGDYSPNEQFF
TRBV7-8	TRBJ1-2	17	CASSLGSGPPSNYGYTF
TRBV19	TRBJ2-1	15	CASSIASPHYNEQFF
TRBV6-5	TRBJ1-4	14	CASSYTIGNEKLFF
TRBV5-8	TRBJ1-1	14	CASSNGPMATEAFF
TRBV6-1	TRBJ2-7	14	CASSRFRDYYEQYF
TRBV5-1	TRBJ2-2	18	CASSHRIQGQGATGELFF
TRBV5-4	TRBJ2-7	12	CASSITPYEQYF
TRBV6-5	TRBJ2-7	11	CASSPHYEQYF
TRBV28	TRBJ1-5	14	CASSWTGTRQPQHF
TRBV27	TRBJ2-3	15	CASRITRGGTDTQYF
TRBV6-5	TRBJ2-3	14	CASSYTRDQSTQYF
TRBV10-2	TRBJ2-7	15	CASSDLSEGGYEQYF
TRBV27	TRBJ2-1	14	CASSFLTGGNEQFF
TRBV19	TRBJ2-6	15	CASSIQGTGANVLTF
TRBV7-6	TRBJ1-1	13	CASSPGMRTEAFF
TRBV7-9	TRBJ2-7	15	CASSHTGLGAYEQYF
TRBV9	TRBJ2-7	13	CASSGRDPYEQYF
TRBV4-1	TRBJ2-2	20	CASSPLPPDRAEVNTGELFF
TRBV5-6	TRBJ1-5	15	CASSLDRTGRQPQHF
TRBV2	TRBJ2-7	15	CASSDGRGPNWEQYF
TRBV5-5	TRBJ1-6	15	CASSAETVPLSPLHF
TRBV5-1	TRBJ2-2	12	CASSPGSGELFF
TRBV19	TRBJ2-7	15	CASSMILAGGSEQYF
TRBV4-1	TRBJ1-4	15	CASSQRQGTNEKLFF
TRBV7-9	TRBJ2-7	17	CASSLFGGHSRSYEQYF
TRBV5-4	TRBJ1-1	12	CASSPWGQTAFF
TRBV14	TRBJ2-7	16	CASSQGGPPDLYEQYF
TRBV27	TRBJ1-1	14	CASGLTGGGTEAFF
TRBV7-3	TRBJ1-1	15	CASSLNGLPNTEAFF
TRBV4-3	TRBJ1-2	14	CASSQAGTAYGYTF
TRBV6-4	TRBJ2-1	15	CASSEGDRPYNEQFF
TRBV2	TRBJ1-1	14	CASSEVPGSSEAFF
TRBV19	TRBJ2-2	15	CASSIRAEYTGELFF
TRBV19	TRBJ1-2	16	CASSAQGRVYSIGYTF
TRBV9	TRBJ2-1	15	CASSVGTSGRAYQFF
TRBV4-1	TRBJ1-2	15	CASSQDTRSFLGYTF
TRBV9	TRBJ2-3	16	CASSPLGGQSTDTQYF
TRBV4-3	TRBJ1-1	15	CASSQDRGFGTEAFF
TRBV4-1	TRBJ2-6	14	CASSHGAGANVLTF
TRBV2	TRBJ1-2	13	CASRFNKNYGYTF
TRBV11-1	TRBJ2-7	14	CASSLFQGNYEQYF
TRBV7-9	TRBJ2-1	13	CASSSSAYNEQFF
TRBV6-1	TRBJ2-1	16	CASSEARGGIYNEQFF
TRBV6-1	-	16	CASSESVQGLYYEQYF
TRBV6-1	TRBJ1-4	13	CATAGLEAGKLFF
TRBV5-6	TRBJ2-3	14	CASSMAWSTDTQYF
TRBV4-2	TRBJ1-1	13	CASSQEDTSSAFF
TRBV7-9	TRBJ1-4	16	CASSPRQGSFHEKLFF